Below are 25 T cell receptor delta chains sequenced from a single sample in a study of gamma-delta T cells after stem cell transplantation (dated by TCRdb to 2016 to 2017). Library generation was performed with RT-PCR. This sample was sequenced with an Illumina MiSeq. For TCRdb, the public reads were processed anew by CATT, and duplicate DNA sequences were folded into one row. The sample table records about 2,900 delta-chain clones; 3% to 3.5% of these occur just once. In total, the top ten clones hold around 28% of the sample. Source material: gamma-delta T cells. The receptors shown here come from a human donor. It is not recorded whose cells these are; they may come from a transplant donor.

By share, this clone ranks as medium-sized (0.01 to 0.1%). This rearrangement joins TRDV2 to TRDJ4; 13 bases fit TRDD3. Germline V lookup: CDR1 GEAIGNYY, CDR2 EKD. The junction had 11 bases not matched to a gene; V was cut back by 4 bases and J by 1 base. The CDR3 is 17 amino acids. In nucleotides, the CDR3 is TGTGCCTGTGAGGAGGTACTGGGGGATACGGGAGGCAGACCCCTGATCTTT. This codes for CACEEVLGDTGGRPLIF.

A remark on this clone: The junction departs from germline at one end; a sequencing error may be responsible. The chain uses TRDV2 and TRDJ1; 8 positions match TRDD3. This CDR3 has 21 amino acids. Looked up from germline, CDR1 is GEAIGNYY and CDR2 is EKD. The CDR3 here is CACDTVSSWGITNEDTDKLIF. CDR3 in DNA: TGTGCCTGTGACACGGTTTCCTCTTGGGGGATCACGAACGAAGACACTGATAAACTCATCTTT.

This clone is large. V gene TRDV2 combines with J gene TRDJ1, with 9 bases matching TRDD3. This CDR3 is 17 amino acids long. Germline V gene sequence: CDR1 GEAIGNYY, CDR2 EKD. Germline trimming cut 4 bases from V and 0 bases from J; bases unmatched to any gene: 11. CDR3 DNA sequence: TGTGCCTGTGAAAGATTACTGGGGGACCGGTACACCGATAAACTCATCTTT. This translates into CACERLLGDRYTDKLIF.

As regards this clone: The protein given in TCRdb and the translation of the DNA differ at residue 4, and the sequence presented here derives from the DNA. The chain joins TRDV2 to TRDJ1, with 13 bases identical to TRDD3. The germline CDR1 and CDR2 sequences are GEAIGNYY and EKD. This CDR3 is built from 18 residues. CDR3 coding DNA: TGTGCCTGTGGCACCGTTACTGGGGGATACGCGACCACCGATAAACTCATCTTT. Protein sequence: CACGTVTGGYATTDKLIF.

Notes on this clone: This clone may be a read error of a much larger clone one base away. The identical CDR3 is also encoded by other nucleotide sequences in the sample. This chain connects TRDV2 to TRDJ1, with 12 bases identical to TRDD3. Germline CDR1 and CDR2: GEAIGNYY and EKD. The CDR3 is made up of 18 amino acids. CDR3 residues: CACDTLLGDTPPTDKLIF. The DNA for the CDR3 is TGTGCCTGTGACACCCTACTGGGGGATACTCCTCCCACCGATAAGCTCATCTTT.

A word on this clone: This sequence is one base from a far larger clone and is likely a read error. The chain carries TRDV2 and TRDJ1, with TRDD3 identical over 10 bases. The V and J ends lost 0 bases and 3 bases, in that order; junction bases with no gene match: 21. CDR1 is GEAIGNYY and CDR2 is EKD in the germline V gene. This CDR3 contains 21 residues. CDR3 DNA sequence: TGTGCCTGTGACACCCCTTTCTTACCGGGGGATACGGGCGCGTCGGCCGATAAACTCATCTTT. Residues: CACDTPFLPGDTGASADKLIF.

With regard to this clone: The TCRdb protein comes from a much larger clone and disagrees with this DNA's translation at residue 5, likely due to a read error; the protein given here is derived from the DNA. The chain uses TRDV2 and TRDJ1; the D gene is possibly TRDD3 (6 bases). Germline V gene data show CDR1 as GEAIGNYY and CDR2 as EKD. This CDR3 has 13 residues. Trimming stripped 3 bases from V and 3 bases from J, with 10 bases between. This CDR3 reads CACDAMGADKLIF. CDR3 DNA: TGTGCCTGTGACGCAATGGGGGCCGATAAACTCATCTTT.

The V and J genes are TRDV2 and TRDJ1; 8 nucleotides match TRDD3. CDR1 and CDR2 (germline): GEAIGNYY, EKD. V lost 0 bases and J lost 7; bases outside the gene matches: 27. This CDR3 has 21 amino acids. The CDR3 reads CACDTVTDFSHTGGPASKLIF. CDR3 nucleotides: TGTGCCTGTGACACCGTTACCGATTTCTCCCATACTGGGGGTCCGGCTAGTAAACTCATCTTT.

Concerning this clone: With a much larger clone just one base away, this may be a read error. The chain's CDR3 is CACDPLLGDHTDKLIF. CDR3 DNA sequence: TGTGCCTGTGACCCGTTACTGGGGGATCACACCGATAAACTCATCTTT. This chain joins TRDV2 and TRDJ1; 10 nucleotides align to TRDD3. Per germline, CDR1 GEAIGNYY and CDR2 EKD. There are 16 residues in the CDR3. The ends lost 3 bases at V and 0 bases at J; junction bases unmatched: 6.

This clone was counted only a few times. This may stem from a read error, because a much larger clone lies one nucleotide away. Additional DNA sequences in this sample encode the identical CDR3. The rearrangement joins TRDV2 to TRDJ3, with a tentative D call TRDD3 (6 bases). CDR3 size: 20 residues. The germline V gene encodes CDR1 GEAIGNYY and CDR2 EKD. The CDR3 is CACDTGGLGMSSWDTRQMFF. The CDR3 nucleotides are TGTGCCTGTGACACCGGCGGGCTGGGGATGAGCTCCTGGGACACCCGACAGATGTTCTTC.

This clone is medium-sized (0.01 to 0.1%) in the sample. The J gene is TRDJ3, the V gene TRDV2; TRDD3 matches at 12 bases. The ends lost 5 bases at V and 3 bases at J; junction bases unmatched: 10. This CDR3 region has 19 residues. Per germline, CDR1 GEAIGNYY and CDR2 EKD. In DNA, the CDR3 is TGTGCCTGTGCGGAAGTGCTGGGGGATACGGGCTGGGACACCCGACAGATGTTTTTC. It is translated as CACAEVLGDTGWDTRQMFF.

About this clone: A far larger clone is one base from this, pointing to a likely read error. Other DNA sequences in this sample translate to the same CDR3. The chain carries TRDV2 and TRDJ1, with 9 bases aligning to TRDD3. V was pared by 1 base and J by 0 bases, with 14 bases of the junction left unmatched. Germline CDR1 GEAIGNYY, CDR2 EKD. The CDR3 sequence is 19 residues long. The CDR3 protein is CACDTVAGGYPFNTDKLIF. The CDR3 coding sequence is TGTGCCTGTGACACTGTTGCCGGGGGATACCCCTTTAACACCGATAAACTCATCTTT.

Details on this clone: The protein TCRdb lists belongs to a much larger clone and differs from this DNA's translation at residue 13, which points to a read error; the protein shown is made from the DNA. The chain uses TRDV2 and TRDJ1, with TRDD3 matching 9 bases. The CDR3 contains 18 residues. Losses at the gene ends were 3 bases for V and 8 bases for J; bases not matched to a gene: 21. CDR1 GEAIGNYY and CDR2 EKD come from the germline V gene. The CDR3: CACDAIVGDTAGFKKLIF. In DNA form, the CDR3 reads TGTGCCTGTGACGCCATTGTAGGGGATACGGCAGGGTTTAAAAAACTCATCTTT.

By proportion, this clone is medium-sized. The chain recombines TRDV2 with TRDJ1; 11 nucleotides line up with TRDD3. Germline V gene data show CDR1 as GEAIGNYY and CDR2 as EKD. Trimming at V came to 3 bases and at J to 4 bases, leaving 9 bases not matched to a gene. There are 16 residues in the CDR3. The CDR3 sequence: CACDPWGIPGGDKLIF. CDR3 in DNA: TGTGCCTGTGACCCCTGGGGGATACCTGGGGGCGATAAACTCATCTTT.

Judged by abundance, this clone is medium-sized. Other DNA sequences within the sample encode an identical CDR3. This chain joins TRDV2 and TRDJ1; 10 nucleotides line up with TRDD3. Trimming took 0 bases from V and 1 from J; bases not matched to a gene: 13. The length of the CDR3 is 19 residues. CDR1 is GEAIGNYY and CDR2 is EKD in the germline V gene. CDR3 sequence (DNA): TGTGCCTGTGACACCGTTTCACGTACTGGGGGATCCTTCACCGATAAACTCATCTTT. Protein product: CACDTVSRTGGSFTDKLIF.

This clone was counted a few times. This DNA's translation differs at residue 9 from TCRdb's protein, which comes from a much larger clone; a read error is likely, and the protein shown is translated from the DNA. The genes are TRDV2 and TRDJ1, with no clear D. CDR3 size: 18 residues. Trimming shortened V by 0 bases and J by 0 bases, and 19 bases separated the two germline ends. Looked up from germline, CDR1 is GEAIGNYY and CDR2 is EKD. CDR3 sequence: CACDTVTTRGLYTDKLIF. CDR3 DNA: TGTGCCTGTGACACCGTAACGACTAGGGGTTTGTACACCGATAAACTCATCTTT.

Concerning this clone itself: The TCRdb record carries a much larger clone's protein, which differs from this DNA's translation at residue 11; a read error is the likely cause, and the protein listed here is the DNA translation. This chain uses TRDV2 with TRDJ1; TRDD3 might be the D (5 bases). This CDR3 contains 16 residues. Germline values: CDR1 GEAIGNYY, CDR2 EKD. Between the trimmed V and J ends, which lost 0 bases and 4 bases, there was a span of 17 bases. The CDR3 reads CACDTLTGSHGDKLIF. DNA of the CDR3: TGTGCCTGTGACACCTTGACTGGATCCCACGGCGATAAACTCATCTTT.

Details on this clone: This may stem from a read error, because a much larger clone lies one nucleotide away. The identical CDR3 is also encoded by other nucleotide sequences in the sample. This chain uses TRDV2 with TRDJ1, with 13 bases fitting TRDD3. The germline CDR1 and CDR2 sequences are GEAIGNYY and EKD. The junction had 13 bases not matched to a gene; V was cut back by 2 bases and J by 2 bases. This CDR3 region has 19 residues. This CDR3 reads CACDILLGDTRSRTDKLIF. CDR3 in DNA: TGTGCCTGTGACATACTACTGGGGGATACGCGAAGTCGTACCGATAAACTCATCTTT.

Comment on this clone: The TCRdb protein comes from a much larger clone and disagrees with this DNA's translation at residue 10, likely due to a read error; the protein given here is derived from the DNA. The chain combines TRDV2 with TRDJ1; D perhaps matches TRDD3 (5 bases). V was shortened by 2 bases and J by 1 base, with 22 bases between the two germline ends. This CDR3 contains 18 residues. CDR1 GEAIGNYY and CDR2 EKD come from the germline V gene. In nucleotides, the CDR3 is TGTGCCTGTGACAGACTAGGGACGGGGAATACCGGCACCGATAAACTCATCTTT. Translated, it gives CACDRLGTGNTGTDKLIF.

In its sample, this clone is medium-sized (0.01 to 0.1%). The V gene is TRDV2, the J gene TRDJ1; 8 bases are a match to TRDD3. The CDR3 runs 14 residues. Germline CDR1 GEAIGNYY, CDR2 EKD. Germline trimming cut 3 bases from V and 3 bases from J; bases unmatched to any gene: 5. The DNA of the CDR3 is TGTGCCTGTGACGGGATACGCGAATCCGATAAACTCATCTTT. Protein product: CACDGIRESDKLIF.

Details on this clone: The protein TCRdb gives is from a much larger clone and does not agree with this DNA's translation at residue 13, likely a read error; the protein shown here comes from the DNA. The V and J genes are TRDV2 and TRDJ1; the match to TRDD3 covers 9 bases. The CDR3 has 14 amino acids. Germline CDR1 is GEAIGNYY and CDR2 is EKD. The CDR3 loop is CACDTLGDGNKLTF. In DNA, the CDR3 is TGTGCCTGTGACACCCTGGGGGATGGCAATAAACTCACCTTT.

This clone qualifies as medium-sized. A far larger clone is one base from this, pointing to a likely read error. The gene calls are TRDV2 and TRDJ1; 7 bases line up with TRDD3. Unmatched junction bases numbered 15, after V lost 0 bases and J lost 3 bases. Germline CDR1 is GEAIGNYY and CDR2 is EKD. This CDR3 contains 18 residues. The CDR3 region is CACDTVSWAVGYSDKLIF. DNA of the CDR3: TGTGCCTGTGACACCGTTTCCTGGGCTGTGGGATACTCCGATAAACTCATCTTT.

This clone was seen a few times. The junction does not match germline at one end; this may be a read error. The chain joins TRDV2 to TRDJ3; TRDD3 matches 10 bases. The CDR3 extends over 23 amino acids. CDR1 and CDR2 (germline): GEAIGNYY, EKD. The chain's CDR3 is CACGTVVELGDSPPSWDTRQMFF. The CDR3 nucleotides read TGTGCCTGTGGCACCGTGGTCGAGCTGGGGGATAGCCCGCCCTCCTGGGACACCCGACAGATGTTTTTC.

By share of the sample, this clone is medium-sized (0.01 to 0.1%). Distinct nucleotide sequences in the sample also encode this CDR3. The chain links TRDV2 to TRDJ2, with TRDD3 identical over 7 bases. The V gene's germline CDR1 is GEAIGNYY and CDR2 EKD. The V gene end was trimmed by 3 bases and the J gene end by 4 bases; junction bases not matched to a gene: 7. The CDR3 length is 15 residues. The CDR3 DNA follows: TGTGCCTGTGACCCCGTAGGGGATAAGACAGCACAACTCTTCTTT. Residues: CACDPVGDKTAQLFF.

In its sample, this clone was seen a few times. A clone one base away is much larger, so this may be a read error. CDR3 in amino acids: CACDRLSGGISTDKLIF. The CDR3 region has the DNA TGTGCCTGTGACCGACTATCGGGGGGGATTTCCACCGATAAACTCATCTTT. The chain combines TRDV2 with TRDJ1; 7 bases map to TRDD3. Germline V gives CDR1 GEAIGNYY, CDR2 EKD. CDR3 size: 17 residues. V lost 3 bases, J lost 1 base, and 13 bases stayed unmatched.